The 14 T cell receptor beta chains listed next were all sequenced from one sample in a study of T cell responses to AZD1222 COVID-19 vaccine. The protocol was immunoSEQ multiplex PCR, while the TCRdb copy is restricted to in-frame clones and leaves out a portion. Found here are 89,000 or so clones, 88% of them singletons; the top ten hold around 17%. The material was peripheral blood, obtained on day 0 of AZD1222 vaccination. These receptors were obtained from an adult in good health.

This clone turned up a few times. V is TRBV12-3 or TRBV12-4 and J is TRBJ2-7; D is unclear. V was pared by 6 bases and J by 5 bases, with 11 bases between. CDR3 size: 12 residues. CDR3 residues: CASRLTLDEQYF. The CDR3 nucleotides read TGTGCCAGCAGGCTTACATTAGACGAGCAGTACTTC.

The chain is built from TRBV28 and TRBJ1-1, with unresolved D. This CDR3 spans 13 amino acids. CDR1 and CDR2 from the germline V gene are MDHEN and SYDVKM. V was pared by 3 bases and J by 4 bases, with 9 bases between. The DNA of the CDR3 is TGTGCCAGCAGTTTTGTCGGAGTCACTGAAGCTTTCTTT. Protein: CASSFVGVTEAFF.

The chain couples TRBV27 to TRBJ2-7, with 7 bases aligning to TRBD2. Losses at the gene ends were 5 bases for V and 3 bases for J; bases not matched to a gene: 4. The CDR3 totals 13 residues. Germline V gives CDR1 MNHEY, CDR2 SMNVEV (reference sequence). The CDR3 DNA follows: TGTGCCAGCAGTGGACTAGGCGGCTACGAGCAGTACTTC. As protein: CASSGLGGYEQYF.

The chain carries TRBV27 and TRBJ2-2; 9 nucleotides match TRBD1. The germline V gene has CDR1 MNHEY and CDR2 SMNVEV (reference sequence). V was clipped by 6 bases and J by 5 bases; unmatched bases: 4. This CDR3 spans 14 amino acids. CDR3 bases: TGTGCCAGCAGGGGGACAGGGAGTACCGGGGAGCTGTTTTTT. It encodes CASRGTGSTGELFF.

This clone was counted a single time. J is TRBJ2-3 and V is TRBV28, with D unclear. The length of the CDR3 is 12 residues. Germline CDR1 MDHEN, CDR2 SYDVKM. Trimming took 7 bases from V and 2 from J, leaving 7 bases between them. The CDR3 sequence: CASNGYTDTQYF. DNA for the CDR3: TGTGCCAGCAACGGATACACAGATACGCAGTATTTT.

The V call is TRBV15, the J call TRBJ1-3; D gene uncertain. The CDR3 consists of 16 residues. The V and J ends lost 0 bases and 1 base respectively, with 10 bases between them. CDR1 and CDR2 (germline): LNHNV, YYDKDF (reference sequence). CDR3 amino acids: CATSRDLPGSGNTIYF. The CDR3 bases are TGTGCCACCAGCAGAGATTTGCCGGGATCTGGAAACACCATATATTTT.

DNA for the CDR3: TGCGCCAGCAGCTCGGGACAGGTGAATTCACCCCTCCACTTT. It translates to CASSSGQVNSPLHF. The V gene is TRBV5-1, the J gene TRBJ1-6, with TRBD1 matching 8 bases. Trimming took 3 bases from V and 7 from J; bases not matched to a gene: 3. The CDR3 has 14 residues. Germline V gene sequence: CDR1 SGHRS, CDR2 YFSETQ.

The chain couples TRBV4-1 to TRBJ1-2; 7 nucleotides align to TRBD1. CDR1 is MGHRA, CDR2 YSYEKL, per germline. This CDR3 has 16 amino acids. The J segment lost 8 bases and the V segment lost 0 bases, leaving 12 bases of the junction unmatched. CDR3 loop: CASSQDFQGDPKGYTF. CDR3 sequence (DNA): TGCGCCAGCAGCCAAGATTTCCAGGGGGACCCCAAGGGCTACACCTTC.

This clone was found once. V usage is TRBV11-2 and J usage is TRBJ1-1, with D unresolved. The CDR3 has 15 amino acids. CDR1 is SGHAT and CDR2 is FQNNGV in the germline V gene. V was clipped by 6 bases and J by 1 base, with 15 bases between them. CDR3 sequence: CASSPGSLWNTEAFF. DNA of the CDR3: TGTGCCAGCAGTCCCGGGAGCCTATGGAACACTGAAGCTTTCTTT.

The V and J genes are TRBV29-1 and TRBJ2-7; 10 nucleotides line up with TRBD2. There are 13 residues in the CDR3. Germline values: CDR1 SQVTM, CDR2 ANQGSEA. The V segment lost 6 bases and the J segment 4 bases; nucleotides outside the gene matches: 6. In DNA form, the CDR3 reads TGCAGCGTCCTAGCGGGAGAGGGTTACGAGCAGTACTTC. Its protein is CSVLAGEGYEQYF.

This clone was picked up a small number of times. In nucleotides, the CDR3 is TGTGCCATCAGTGTCTCTGCCCGAACACTGGGTACTGAAGCTTTCTTT. Translating it yields CAISVSARTLGTEAFF. This chain connects TRBV10-3 to TRBJ1-1; the D is unclear. The germline V gene encodes CDR1 ENHRY and CDR2 SYGVKD. V was shortened by 4 bases and J by 5 bases, with 20 bases between the two germline ends. The CDR3 contains 16 residues.

This clone was seen a single time. The V call is TRBV2, the J call TRBJ1-1; 7 bases fit TRBD1. Trimming cost V 4 bases and J 6 bases; bases outside gene matches: 5. Germline V CDR1 and CDR2: SNHLY, FYNNEI. There are 13 residues in the CDR3. The CDR3 sequence is CASSARGQAEAFF. CDR3 DNA sequence: TGTGCCAGCAGTGCGAGGGGGCAGGCTGAAGCTTTCTTT.

This clone was detected only once. The chain recombines TRBV4-1 with TRBJ2-7; possible D gene TRBD1, 6 bases. The CDR3 contains 13 residues. V gave up 3 bases and J gave up 7 bases, with 13 bases separating them. Germline V gives CDR1 MGHRA, CDR2 YSYEKL. Here the CDR3 DNA reads TGCGCCAGCAGCCACGAGACAGGATGGGAGCAGTACTTC. Protein product: CASSHETGWEQYF.

V gene TRBV2 combines with J gene TRBJ1-2, with D uncertain. Between the trimmed V and J ends, which lost 1 base and 0 bases, there was a span of 9 bases. CDR1 SNHLY and CDR2 FYNNEI come from the germline V gene. The CDR3 runs to 15 residues. CDR3 loop: CASSEGSGTNYGYTF. CDR3 in DNA: TGTGCCAGCAGTGAAGGGTCTGGAACTAACTATGGCTACACCTTC. The full variable domain, rest sourced from reference TRBV2 and TRBJ1-2, is EPEVTQTPSHQVTQMGQEVILRCVPISNHLYFYWYRQILGQKVEFLVSFYNNEISEKSEIFDDQFSVERPDGSNFTLKIRSTKLEDSAMYFCASSEGSGTNYGYTFGSGTRLTVV.